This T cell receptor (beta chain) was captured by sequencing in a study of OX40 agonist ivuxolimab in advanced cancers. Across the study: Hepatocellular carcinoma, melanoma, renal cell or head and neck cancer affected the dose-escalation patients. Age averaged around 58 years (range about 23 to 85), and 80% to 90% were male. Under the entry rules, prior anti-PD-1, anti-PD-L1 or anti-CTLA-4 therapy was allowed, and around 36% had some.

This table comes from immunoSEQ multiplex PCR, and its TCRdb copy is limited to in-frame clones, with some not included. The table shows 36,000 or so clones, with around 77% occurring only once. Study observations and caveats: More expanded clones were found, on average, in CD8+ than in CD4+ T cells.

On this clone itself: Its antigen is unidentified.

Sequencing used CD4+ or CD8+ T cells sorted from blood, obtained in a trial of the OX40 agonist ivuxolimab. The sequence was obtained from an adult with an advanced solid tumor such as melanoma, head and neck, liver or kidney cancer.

The CDR3 DNA reads TGTGCCAGCAGCTACAACAGGGGAGGAGGAACTGAAGCTTTCTTT. Translated, it gives CASSYNRGGGTEAFF. The rearrangement uses TRBV7-9 and TRBJ1-1; 7 positions match TRBD1. The CDR3 is 15 amino acids. The V and J ends lost 4 bases and 5 bases, in that order; junction bases with no gene match: 10. Germline loops: CDR1 SEHNR, CDR2 FQNEAQ (reference sequence).